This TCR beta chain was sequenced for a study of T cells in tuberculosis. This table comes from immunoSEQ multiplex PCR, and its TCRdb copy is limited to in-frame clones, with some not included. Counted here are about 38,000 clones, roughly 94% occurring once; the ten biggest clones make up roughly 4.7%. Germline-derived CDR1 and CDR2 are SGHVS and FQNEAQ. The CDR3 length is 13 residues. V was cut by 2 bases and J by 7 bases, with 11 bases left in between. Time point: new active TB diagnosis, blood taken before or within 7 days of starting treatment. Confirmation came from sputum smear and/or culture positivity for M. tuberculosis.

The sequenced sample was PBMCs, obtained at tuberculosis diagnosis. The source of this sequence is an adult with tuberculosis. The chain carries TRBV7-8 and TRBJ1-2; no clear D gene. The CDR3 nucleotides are TGTGCCAGCAGCTTATTGAATCACTCTGGCTACACCTTC. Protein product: CASSLLNHSGYTF. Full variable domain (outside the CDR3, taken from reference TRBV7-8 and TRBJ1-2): GAGVSQSPRYKVAKRGQDVALRCDPISGHVSLFWYQQALGQGPEFLTYFQNEAQLDKSGLPSDRFFAERPEGSVSTLKIQRTQQEDSAVYLCASSLLNHSGYTFGSGTRLTVV.